This TCR beta chain was sequenced in a study of Ad26.COV2.S vaccination and SARS-CoV-2 variants. Study-level findings and limits: Recipients of either vaccine or placebo displayed similar breadth of non-spike TCRs.

Germline CDR1 is MDHEN and CDR2 is SYDVKM. This CDR3 has 16 amino acids. The ends were cut back, 5 bases at V and 0 bases at J, with 14 bases in the middle. Sequencing used immunoSEQ multiplex PCR; TCRdb keeps in-frame clones, though not all of them. The table includes roughly 140,000 clones, just over 85% detected once. Note on this clone: Its antigen is as yet unknown.

This sample comprised peripheral blood, obtained after recovery from COVID-19. The chain has TRBV28 and TRBJ2-1, with no clear D. The TCR sequence derives from a human donor who had recovered from COVID-19. Here the CDR3 DNA reads TGTGCCAGCAGTGCCACAACCATTAGCTCCTACAATGAGCAGTTCTTC. Protein sequence: CASSATTISSYNEQFF.